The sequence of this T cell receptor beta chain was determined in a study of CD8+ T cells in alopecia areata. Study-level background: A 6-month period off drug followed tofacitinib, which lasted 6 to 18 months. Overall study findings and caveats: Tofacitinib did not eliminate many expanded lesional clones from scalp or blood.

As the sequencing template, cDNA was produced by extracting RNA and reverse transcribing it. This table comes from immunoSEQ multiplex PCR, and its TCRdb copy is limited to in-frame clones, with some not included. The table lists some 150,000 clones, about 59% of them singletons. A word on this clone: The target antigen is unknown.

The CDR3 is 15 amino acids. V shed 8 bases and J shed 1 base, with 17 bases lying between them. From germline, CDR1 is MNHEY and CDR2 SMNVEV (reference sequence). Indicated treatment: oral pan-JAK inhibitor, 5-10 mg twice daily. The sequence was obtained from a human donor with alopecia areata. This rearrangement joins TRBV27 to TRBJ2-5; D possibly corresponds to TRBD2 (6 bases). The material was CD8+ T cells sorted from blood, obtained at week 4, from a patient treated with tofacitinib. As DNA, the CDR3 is TGTGCCAGCGGTGACCGGGGGATCTTCCAAGAGACCCAGTACTTC. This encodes CASGDRGIFQETQYF.